Following are 17 T cell receptor beta chains from one sample sequenced in a study of tumor and adjacent non-tumor tissue in lung cancer. This sample's RNA came from whole unsorted tissue. Three rounds of nested PCR, following a modified ARM-PCR protocol, produced the TCRbeta library. Each CDR3 protein gets one entry after TCRdb re-called the multiplex PCR reads with MiXCR. The data show 130,000 or so distinct CDR3 sequences, with 60% to 70% seen just once and roughly 13% held by the top ten. The source material was lung tumor tissue. The receptors come from a man aged 30 to 45 with non-small cell lung cancer.

The rearrangement joins TRBV5-1 to TRBJ2-7; possibly TRBD1 for D (5 bases). This CDR3 spans 12 amino acids. Germline V lookup: CDR1 SGHRS, CDR2 YFSETQ. The ends were cut back, 10 bases at V and 5 bases at J, with 16 bases in the middle. The CDR3 region is CAGNFRGDEQYF. The DNA of the CDR3 is TGCGCCGGCAACTTTAGGGGCGACGAGCAGTACTTC.

The chain carries TRBV20-1 and TRBJ2-7; D uncertain. V was shortened by 3 bases and J by 2 bases, with 14 bases between the two germline ends. The CDR3 runs to 14 residues. Germline loops: CDR1 DFQATT, CDR2 SNEGSKA (reference sequence). The CDR3 region has the DNA TGCAGTGCTAGTCCAACACCCTACACCTACGAGCAGTACTTC. It specifies CSASPTPYTYEQYF.

This clonotype was seen at least ten times. The V call is TRBV29-1, the J call TRBJ1-2, with D possibly being TRBD1 (6 bases). Germline CDR1 reads SQVTM; CDR2 reads ANQGSEA. V was clipped by 2 bases and J by 2 bases, with 9 bases between them. The CDR3 loop spans 13 amino acids. Here the CDR3 DNA reads TGCAGCGTTGAACCAGGGGTGAACTATGGCTACACCTTC. As protein: CSVEPGVNYGYTF.

As regards this clonotype: A much larger clonotype is one base distant, so this may be a read error. Because the CDR3's place on the DNA is in doubt, the DNA is left out and the CDR3 is given as listed by TCRdb. This chain uses TRBV12-3 or TRBV12-4 with TRBJ2-5; the table assigns TRBD1, which was not confirmed against the DNA. A total of 14 residues make up the CDR3, ends included. The CDR3: CASSFGTGSETKYF.

As concerns this clonotype: An end of the junction does not agree with germline; a read error may underlie this. V gene TRBV4-1 combines with J gene TRBJ2-7, with 7 bases identical to TRBD2. The germline V gene encodes CDR1 MGHRA and CDR2 YSYEKL. The CDR3 spans 16 residues. CDR3 residues: CVSSQDEMGLTYEQYF. CDR3 bases: TGTGTCAGCAGCCAAGATGAGATGGGACTAACCTACGAGCAGTACTTC.

In the case of this clonotype: At one boundary the junction diverges from the germline segment, which might be a read error. The chain links TRBV20-1 to TRBJ2-5, with D possibly matching TRBD2 (6 bases). Germline V gene lookup returns CDR1 DFQATT and CDR2 SNEGSKA (reference sequence). The CDR3 spans 15 residues. The CDR3: CSARLLVGGAEIQYF. DNA of the CDR3: TGCAGTGCTAGGTTGCTAGTGGGAGGAGCAGAGATCCAGTACTTC.

On this clonotype itself: This may be a read error: a much more frequent sequence differs by one nucleotide. This sequence joins TRBV12-3 or TRBV12-4 and TRBJ1-1; D gene ambiguous. The CDR3 runs 13 residues. V lost 5 bases to trimming and J lost 1 base, with 8 bases between them. The CDR3 DNA follows: TGTGCCAGCAGTCAGAGGACGAACACTGAAGCTTTCTTT. This sequence encodes CASSQRTNTEAFF.

This clonotype was observed once. A much larger clone differs by one base, so this may be a read error. The J gene is TRBJ1-2, the V gene TRBV4-3; D possibly corresponds to TRBD1 (6 bases). The germline gives CDR1 LGHNA, CDR2 YSLEER. V was clipped by 7 bases and J by 4 bases, with 22 bases between them. This CDR3 is 16 amino acids long. CDR3 bases: TGCGCCAGCATCCCCTACGACAGCGGGGGGCGCTATGGCTACACCTTC. Translation: CASIPYDSGGRYGYTF.

On this clonotype itself: A much larger clone differs by one base, so this may be a read error. V is TRBV29-1 and J is TRBJ1-2; TRBD1 agrees at 8 bases. The CDR3 is 12 residues long. CDR1 SQVTM and CDR2 ANQGSEA come from the germline V gene. The trim removed 7 bases at V and 8 bases at J, leaving 9 bases unmatched. The CDR3 protein is CSAKTGAGGYTF. In nucleotides, the CDR3 is TGCAGCGCAAAGACAGGGGCCGGAGGCTACACCTTC.

Turning to this clonotype: Compared with germline, one end of the junction differs, possibly owing to a read error. V is TRBV5-6 and J is TRBJ1-5; 9 bases are shared with TRBD1. There are 17 residues in the CDR3. The germline gives CDR1 SGHDT, CDR2 YYEEEE. CDR3 nucleotide sequence: TGTACCAGCAGCCTCCGGACAGGGGACTATTGGCGTCAGCCCCAGCATTTC. Protein product: CTSSLRTGDYWRQPQHF.

In this sample, this clonotype turned up many times. The V call is TRBV30, the J call TRBJ1-5; D call uncertain. CDR3 length equals 14 residues. Germline V lookup: CDR1 GTSNPN, CDR2 SVGIG (reference sequence). V lost 0 bases to trimming and J lost 4 bases, with 10 bases between them. In DNA form, the CDR3 reads TGTGCCTGGAGTGTAGCGGTGTCTAATCAGCCCCAGCATTTT. It yields the protein CAWSVAVSNQPQHF.

This clonotype was picked up many times. The chain recombines TRBV4-1 with TRBJ2-3; 11 bases fit TRBD2. The germline gives CDR1 MGHRA, CDR2 YSYEKL. The CDR3 contains 16 residues. The V gene end was trimmed by 5 bases and the J gene end by 3 bases; junction bases not matched to a gene: 7. This CDR3 is CASSARLAGPTDTQYF. The CDR3 DNA sequence: TGCGCCAGCAGCGCCCGACTAGCGGGGCCGACAGATACGCAGTATTTT.

This clonotype was seen just once. One end of the junction varies from germline; a read error may be responsible. The chain links TRBV20-1 to TRBJ2-6; no clear D. Germline V gene sequence: CDR1 DFQATT, CDR2 SNEGSKA (reference sequence). This CDR3 comprises 16 residues. The DNA for the CDR3 is TGCAGTGCTACGGCAGGAAACCCCTCTAGGGCCAACGTCCTGACTTTC. It encodes CSATAGNPSRANVLTF.

For this clonotype: This may come from a read error, since a much larger clone is one base off. The chain is built from TRBV12-3 or TRBV12-4 and TRBJ2-7; 13 nucleotides align to TRBD2. This CDR3 contains 15 residues. V lost 4 bases to trimming and J lost 6 bases; unmatched junction nucleotides: 6. CDR3 loop: CASSCGLAGAGEQYF. The DNA of the CDR3 is TGTGCCAGCAGTTGTGGACTAGCGGGAGCAGGCGAGCAGTACTTC.

V and J are TRBV28 and TRBJ1-5; D is ambiguous. CDR3 size: 15 residues. CDR1 and CDR2 from the germline V gene are MDHEN and SYDVKM. V gave up 6 bases and J gave up 7 bases, with 19 bases separating them. The CDR3 sequence is CASRATGIPSQPQHF. CDR3 DNA: TGTGCCAGCAGGGCGACCGGGATCCCATCCCAGCCCCAGCATTTT.

This chain links TRBV11-2 with TRBJ1-2, with a weak D call TRBD1 (5 bases). V was shortened by 7 bases and J by 6 bases, with 18 bases between the two germline ends. The CDR3 length is 14 residues. Germline V gene lookup returns CDR1 SGHAT and CDR2 FQNNGV. In DNA form, the CDR3 reads TGTGCCAGCAACCCATGGGCGGGGCCCAATGGCTACACCTTC. Its translation is CASNPWAGPNGYTF.

This chain uses TRBV28 with TRBJ1-1; TRBD1 matches 9 bases. J lost 4 bases, V lost 4 bases, and 4 bases had no gene match. Germline V gene lookup returns CDR1 MDHEN and CDR2 SYDVKM. The CDR3 spans 14 residues. Written as DNA, the CDR3 is TGTGCCAGCAGTTGGGGGACAGGGTTCACTGAAGCTTTCTTT. Its protein is CASSWGTGFTEAFF.